The entry below describes one T cell receptor (beta chain). Its antigen is unidentified. The CDR3 is 15 amino acids. Trimming removed 6 bases from V and 3 bases from J; junction bases left unmatched: 9. Germline V gives CDR1 MNHEY, CDR2 SMNVEV (reference sequence). TCRdb re-called the reads through MiXCR, storing one row per CDR3 protein. The sample carries roughly 990,000 distinct CDR3 sequences, approximately 32% recorded once. This sample is part of a study of T cell repertoires in cytomegalovirus infection. Overall study findings and caveats: There were carriers of CMV plus the relevant HLA, and cumulative public TCR beta family frequency identified them.

The source material was cultured CD8+ T cells from PBMCs, sampled from culture after CMV antigen stimulation. The genes are TRBV27 and TRBJ2-3, with 7 nucleotides matching TRBD2. The source of this sequence is a human donor in good health (CMV status not recorded). Some clones in this sample may be carry-over from other donors' samples. The CDR3 sequence is CASRGWSGVTDTQYF. For the CDR3, the DNA is TGTGCCAGCAGAGGATGGAGCGGGGTAACAGATACGCAGTATTTT.